This entry concerns a single TCR beta chain. The target antigen is unknown. The protocol was immunoSEQ multiplex PCR, while the TCRdb copy is restricted to in-frame clones and leaves out a portion. The sample has roughly 770,000 clones; 96% are singletons. This sample is drawn from a study of shared clonotypes between healthy human individuals. Study-wide findings and caveats: The naive CD4 repertoires of a few donors were compared, and around 4.9% of clonotypes were shared. Generation of non-shared clonotypes was less probable than generation of clonotypes shared by all four donors.

The naive CD8 fraction comprised CD45RO-negative cells positively selected for CCR7 and excluded terminally differentiated effector memory CD45RA+ cells. All of the donors resided in Nashville, Tennessee, and each was a Caucasian adult. The CDR3 runs 12 residues. V was pared by 10 bases and J by 0 bases, with 7 bases between. The germline CDR1 and CDR2 sequences are MDHEN and SYDVKM. The clonotype comes from a man aged 25-45 years in good health. The sequenced sample was naive CD8+ T cells sorted from blood. The V call is TRBV28, the J call TRBJ1-3; D is undetermined. DNA of the CDR3: TGTGCCATCGGGAGCTCTGGAAACACCATATATTTT. Translated, it gives CAIGSSGNTIYF.